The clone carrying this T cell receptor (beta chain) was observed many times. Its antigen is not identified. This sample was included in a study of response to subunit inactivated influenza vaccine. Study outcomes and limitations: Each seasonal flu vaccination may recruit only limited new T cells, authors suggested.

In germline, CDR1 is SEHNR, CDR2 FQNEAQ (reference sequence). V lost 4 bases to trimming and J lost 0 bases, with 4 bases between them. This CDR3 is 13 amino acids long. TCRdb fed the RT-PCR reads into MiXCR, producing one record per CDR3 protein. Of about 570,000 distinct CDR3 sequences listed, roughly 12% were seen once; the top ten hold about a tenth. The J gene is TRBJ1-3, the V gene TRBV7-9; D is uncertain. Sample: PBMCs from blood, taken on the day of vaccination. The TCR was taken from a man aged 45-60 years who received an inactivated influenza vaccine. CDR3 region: CASSYYSGNTIYF. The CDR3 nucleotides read TGTGCCAGCAGCTATTACTCTGGAAACACCATATATTTT.